Presented here are 3 T cell receptor beta chains from one specimen sequenced in a study of cytomegalovirus exposure and HLA in healthy donors. With 60 Vbeta and 13 Jbeta primers, the PCR was carried out. TCRdb's table, derived via immunoSEQ multiplex PCR, lists solely in-frame clones and lacks some. The sample yields roughly 100,000 clones, roughly 73% seen once. The sequenced sample was PBMCs. Receptors were obtained from a woman in her thirties or forties in good health and CMV-seropositive.

This clone was found many times. The chain is built from TRBV11-2 and TRBJ1-1; D possibly corresponds to TRBD1 (6 bases). CDR3 length equals 17 residues. The V end lost 2 bases, the J end lost 0 bases, and 16 bases lay between the germline ends. Germline CDR1 SGHAT, CDR2 FQNNGV. The CDR3 region is CASSLNAQQGMNTEAFF. In nucleotides, the CDR3 is TGTGCCAGCAGCTTAAACGCCCAACAGGGAATGAACACTGAAGCTTTCTTT.

The V call is TRBV6-4, the J call TRBJ2-1, with D possibly matching TRBD1 (5 bases). The CDR3 is 18 residues long. V dropped 4 bases and J dropped 0 bases, with 19 bases sitting between them. The V gene's germline CDR1 is MRHNA and CDR2 SNTAGT. The CDR3 region is CASSVLSRQQSSYNEQFF. The CDR3 bases are TGTGCCAGCAGTGTCCTCTCACGACAGCAGAGCTCCTACAATGAGCAGTTCTTC.

V gene TRBV29-1 combines with J gene TRBJ1-4, with D possibly matching TRBD1 (5 bases). The CDR3 covers 13 residues. Germline CDR1 SQVTM, CDR2 ANQGSEA. Trimming took 5 bases from V and 8 from J, leaving 15 bases between them. The CDR3 loop reads CSVQGTAGEKLFF. In DNA form, the CDR3 reads TGCAGCGTTCAAGGGACGGCGGGCGAAAAACTGTTTTTT.